This T cell receptor (beta chain) was identified during a study of blood T cell repertoires in COVID-19. Study-level background: T cells, B-cell-depleted T cells, or PBMCs supplied cDNA or gDNA.

Germline V gene data show CDR1 as MDHEN and CDR2 as SYDVKM. The length of the CDR3 is 12 residues. Trimming removed 6 bases from V and 5 bases from J, with 10 bases in between. Study processing details: Estimation of nucleated cell counts relied on the amplification of reference gene primers. Profiling relied on immunoSEQ multiplex PCR, and the TCRdb table lists in-frame clones only, not all of them. The DNA gave D and trimming, while V, J and clone size come from that table. The repertoire has about 200,000 clones, roughly 86% of them found once; the top ten carry 5.6%. This chain connects TRBV28 to TRBJ2-5; D call uncertain. This TCR derives from a man in his forties or fifties with acute COVID-19. Sequencing input: PBMCs or T cells enriched from blood (not recorded which). CDR3 sequence: CASSQLLETQYF. The CDR3 DNA reads as TGTGCCAGCAGCCAACTCCTGGAGACCCAGTACTTC.